Following are 6 T cell receptor beta chains from one sample sequenced in a study of cytomegalovirus exposure and HLA in healthy donors. Vbeta (60) and Jbeta (13) primers were used in the PCR. Assay: immunoSEQ multiplex PCR; the TCRdb copy retains only in-frame clones and omits some. The sample lists some 110,000 clones, over 65% seen once, with more than 8% in the top ten. Material: PBMCs. These receptors originate from a man in his forties in good health and CMV-seropositive.

V and J are TRBV7-9 and TRBJ1-5; D is possibly TRBD1 (5 bases). There are 15 residues in the CDR3. Deletions cut 1 base from V and 4 bases from J, with 11 bases between. Germline V CDR1 and CDR2: SEHNR, FQNEAQ (reference sequence). CDR3 DNA: TGTGCCAGCAGCTTAGGGGGGGTTGGAAATCAGCCCCAGCATTTT. Amino acids: CASSLGGVGNQPQHF.

V gene TRBV4-3 combines with J gene TRBJ1-2; 10 positions match TRBD1. The V gene end was trimmed by 4 bases and the J gene end by 7 bases; junction bases not matched to a gene: 9. Germline-derived CDR1 and CDR2 are LGHNA and YSLEER. CDR3 size: 15 residues. CDR3 DNA sequence: TGCGCCAGCAGCCTCTCCTTGACAGGGGGCTTTGGCTACACCTTC. Amino acid sequence: CASSLSLTGGFGYTF.

The rearrangement uses TRBV2 and TRBJ1-5; 10 bases align to TRBD1. V dropped 5 bases and J dropped 4; count of bases not matched to a gene: 5. CDR3 length: 15 amino acids. Germline CDR1 SNHLY, CDR2 FYNNEI. In DNA form, the CDR3 reads TGTGCCAGCAGTCCACCGGGACAGGGGAATCAGCCCCAGCATTTT. It is translated as CASSPPGQGNQPQHF.

V gene TRBV7-2 combines with J gene TRBJ2-5, with D tentatively TRBD1 (6 bases). The V gene lost 6 bases and the J gene lost 4 bases, with 15 bases spanning the gap. Germline V gives CDR1 SGHTA, CDR2 FQGNSA. The CDR3 sequence is 14 residues long. In DNA form, the CDR3 reads TGTGCCAGCAGTCCAAACAGGGTCGGAGAGACCCAGTACTTC. It codes for CASSPNRVGETQYF. Based on the CDR3 plus reference TRBV7-2 and TRBJ2-5, the full variable domain is GAGVSQSPSNKVTEKGKDVELRCDPISGHTALYWYRQSLGQGLEFLIYFQGNSAPDKSGLPSDRFSAERTGGSVSTLTIQRTQQEDSAVYLCASSPNRVGETQYFGPGTRLLVL.

The chain couples TRBV9 to TRBJ2-1; TRBD2 matches at 8 bases. The length of the CDR3 is 17 residues. In germline, CDR1 is SGDLS, CDR2 YYNGEE. V shed 0 bases and J 4 bases; nucleotides not matched to a gene: 9. The CDR3 is CASSVDGGLGVYNEQFF. CDR3 sequence (DNA): TGTGCCAGCAGCGTAGATGGGGGACTAGGGGTATACAATGAGCAGTTCTTC.

The chain carries TRBV27 and TRBJ1-2; possibly TRBD1 for D (6 bases). The CDR3 has 15 amino acids. V was trimmed by 0 bases and J by 8 bases, leaving 16 bases between them. Germline V gene sequence: CDR1 MNHEY, CDR2 SMNVEV (reference sequence). This CDR3 is CASSLSDDRFQGYTF. DNA for the CDR3: TGTGCCAGCAGTTTATCGGACGACAGGTTCCAGGGCTACACCTTC.